This passage covers 5 T cell receptor beta chains from one sample sequenced in a study of cytomegalovirus exposure and HLA in healthy donors. Primers: 60 Vbeta forward and 13 Jbeta reverse. Clones were read by immunoSEQ multiplex PCR, and TCRdb kept only the in-frame ones, dropping some. This table lists 130,000 or so clones. Sequenced input: PBMCs. These receptors were obtained from a woman between 40 and 50 years old in good health and CMV-seronegative.

The rearrangement links TRBV6-5 to TRBJ1-4; TRBD1 aligns across 7 bases. The CDR3 spans 15 residues. Trimming removed 4 bases from V and 5 bases from J; junction bases left unmatched: 7. CDR1 and CDR2 from the germline V gene are MNHEY and SVGAGI. In DNA form, the CDR3 reads TGTGCCAGCAGTTTGGGGACAGCTCAGAATGAAAAACTGTTTTTT. Its protein product is CASSLGTAQNEKLFF.

The rearrangement joins TRBV5-8 to TRBJ1-6; 8 bases are a match to TRBD1. The J segment lost 10 bases and the V segment lost 2 bases, leaving 5 bases of the junction unmatched. CDR3 length: 14 amino acids. Germline CDR1 and CDR2: SGHTS and YDEGEE. The CDR3 loop reads CASSFRGLWSPLHF. CDR3 sequence (DNA): TGTGCCAGCAGCTTCAGGGGGCTGTGGTCACCCCTCCACTTT.

This sequence joins TRBV4-1 and TRBJ2-5, with a possible D match to TRBD1 (6 bases). The CDR3 is 16 residues long. V shed 0 bases and J shed 3 bases, with 14 bases lying between them. Germline-derived CDR1 and CDR2 are MGHRA and YSYEKL. The CDR3 region has the DNA TGCGCCAGCAGCCAAGAGATGGGCAGGGGCAAAGAGACCCAGTACTTC. Translating gives CASSQEMGRGKETQYF.

The chain carries TRBV9 and TRBJ1-1, with 9 bases matching TRBD1. CDR1 is SGDLS and CDR2 is YYNGEE in the germline V gene. The length of the CDR3 is 16 residues. V dropped 1 base and J dropped 5; count of bases not matched to a gene: 9. Written as DNA, the CDR3 is TGTGCCAGCAGCGTATACGGGACAGGGAGGTCTACTGAAGCTTTCTTT. Translation gives CASSVYGTGRSTEAFF. Filled out from reference TRBV9 and TRBJ1-1, the complete variable domain reads DSGVTQTPKHLITATGQRVTLRCSPRSGDLSVYWYQQSLDQGLQFLIQYYNGEERAKGNILERFSAQQFPDLHSELNLSSLELGDSALYFCASSVYGTGRSTEAFFGQGTRLTVV.

A note on this clone: The junction and the germline gene differ at one end; a read error may be behind it. The chain has TRBV7-7 and TRBJ1-4; 9 bases agree with TRBD1. This CDR3 comprises 15 residues. Germline V gene lookup returns CDR1 SSHAT and CDR2 FNYEAQ (reference sequence). The CDR3 sequence: CASSQGQGSNEKLFF. The DNA of the CDR3 is TGTGCTAGCAGCCAGGGACAGGGTTCTAATGAAAAACTGTTTTTT.